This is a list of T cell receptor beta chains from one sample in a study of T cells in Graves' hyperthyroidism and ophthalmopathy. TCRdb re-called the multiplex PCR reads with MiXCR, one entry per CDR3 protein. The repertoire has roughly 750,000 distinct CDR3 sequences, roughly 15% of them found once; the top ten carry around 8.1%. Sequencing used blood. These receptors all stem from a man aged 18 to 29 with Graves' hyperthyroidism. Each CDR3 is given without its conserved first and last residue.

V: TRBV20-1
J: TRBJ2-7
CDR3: SAREGTSGTEDEQY

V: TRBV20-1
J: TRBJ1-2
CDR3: SAGPGTSYGYT

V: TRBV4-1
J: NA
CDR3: ASSNLAGGPRNEQY

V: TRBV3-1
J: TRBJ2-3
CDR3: ASSYQLGADTQY

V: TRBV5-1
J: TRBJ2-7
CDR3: ASRPTASGLSSYEQY

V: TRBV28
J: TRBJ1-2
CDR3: ASSLTVGAGENYGYT

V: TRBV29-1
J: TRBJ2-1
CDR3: SVPVGVGNERF

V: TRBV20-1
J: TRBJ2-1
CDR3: SASREPEDEQF

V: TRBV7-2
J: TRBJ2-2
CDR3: ASSLTGTDTGELF

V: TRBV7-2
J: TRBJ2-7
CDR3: ASSLIGVEQY

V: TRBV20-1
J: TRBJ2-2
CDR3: SAPFISGSRTGELF

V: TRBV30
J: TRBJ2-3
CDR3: AWIENTQY

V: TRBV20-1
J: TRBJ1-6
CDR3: SARALDGSYNSPLH

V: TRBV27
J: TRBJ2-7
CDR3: ASSRGQRFHEQY

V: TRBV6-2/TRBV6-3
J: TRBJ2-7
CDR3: ASSLAYRDYEQY

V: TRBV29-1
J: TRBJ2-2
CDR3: SGRAEYTGELF

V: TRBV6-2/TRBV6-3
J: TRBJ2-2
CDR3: ASSYQGRFTGELF

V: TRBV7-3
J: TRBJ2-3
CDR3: ASSREPGPNSADTQY

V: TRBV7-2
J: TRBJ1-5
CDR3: ASSPSGYAIDQPQH

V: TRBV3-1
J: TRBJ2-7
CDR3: ASSQGRRKISYEQY

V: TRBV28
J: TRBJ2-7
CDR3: ASWHMDSYEQY

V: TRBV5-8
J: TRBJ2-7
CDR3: ASRRGPNPLEQY

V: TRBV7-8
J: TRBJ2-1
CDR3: ASSLALTSGGYNEQF

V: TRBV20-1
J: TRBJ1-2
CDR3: SARDPGNLNYGYT

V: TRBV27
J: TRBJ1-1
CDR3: ASSLSDKTEAF

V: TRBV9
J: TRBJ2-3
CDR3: ASSVEGSTDTQY

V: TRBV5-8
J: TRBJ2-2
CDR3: ASSFFWGHSTGELF

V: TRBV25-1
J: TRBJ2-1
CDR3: AGIGGYYNEQF

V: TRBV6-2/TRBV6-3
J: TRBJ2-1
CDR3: ASSWSASGRNNEQF

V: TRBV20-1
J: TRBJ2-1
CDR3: SAPQPSWEF

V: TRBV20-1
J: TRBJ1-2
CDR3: SARDHQAGGGYT

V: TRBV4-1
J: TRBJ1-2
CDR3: ASSPQQGVGYGYT

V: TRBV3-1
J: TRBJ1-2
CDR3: ASSQRTPLSYGYT

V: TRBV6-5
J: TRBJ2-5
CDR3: ASSYTQGVKTQY

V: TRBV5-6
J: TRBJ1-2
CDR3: ASTGTVYGYT

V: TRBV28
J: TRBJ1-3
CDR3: ASSSGTVGNTIY